The 2 T cell receptor beta chains below were found in one sample sequenced in a study of Graves' ophthalmopathy and Graves' hyperthyroidism (dated by TCRdb to 2017 to 2018). Sequencing used an Illumina HiSeq 2000. TCR beta CDR3 regions were amplified from RNA transcripts for repertoire sequencing. HTBI primers and the Qiagen OneStep RT-PCR kit were used in a first-round RT-PCR, which was followed by a second-round multiplex PCR, size selection and purification. The raw public reads went through TCRdb reprocessing: fastp at Q25, MiXCR clone calling, in-frame beta chains kept. Every CDR3 protein is listed once, alongside the most common genes and DNA of its rows. In this sample the table shows around 1.1 million distinct CDR3 sequences, about 38% of which occur a single time. The ten largest make up approximately 12% of the sample. Material: peripheral blood or thyroid tissue (not recorded which). Every receptor here comes from an adult man with Graves' hyperthyroidism.

A word on this clonotype: A single base separates this from a much larger clone, so it may be a read error. This chain links TRBV20-1 with TRBJ2-7; perhaps TRBD1 as D (6 bases). CDR1 is DFQATT, CDR2 SNEGSKA, per germline (reference sequence). CDR3 length: 14 amino acids. The CDR3 sequence is CSARFGDNYYEQHF. DNA for the CDR3: TGCAGTGCTAGATTTGGGGACAACTACTACGAGCAGCACTTC.

At least ten counts were recorded for this clonotype. The chain has TRBV5-8 and TRBJ1-2; no definite D call. V lost 6 bases to trimming and J lost 4 bases, with 10 bases between them. The CDR3 is made up of 12 amino acids. Germline V gene lookup returns CDR1 SGHTS and CDR2 YDEGEE. In nucleotides, the CDR3 is TGTGCCAGCAACTCTGTCCGCTATGGCTACACCTTC. Protein sequence: CASNSVRYGYTF.